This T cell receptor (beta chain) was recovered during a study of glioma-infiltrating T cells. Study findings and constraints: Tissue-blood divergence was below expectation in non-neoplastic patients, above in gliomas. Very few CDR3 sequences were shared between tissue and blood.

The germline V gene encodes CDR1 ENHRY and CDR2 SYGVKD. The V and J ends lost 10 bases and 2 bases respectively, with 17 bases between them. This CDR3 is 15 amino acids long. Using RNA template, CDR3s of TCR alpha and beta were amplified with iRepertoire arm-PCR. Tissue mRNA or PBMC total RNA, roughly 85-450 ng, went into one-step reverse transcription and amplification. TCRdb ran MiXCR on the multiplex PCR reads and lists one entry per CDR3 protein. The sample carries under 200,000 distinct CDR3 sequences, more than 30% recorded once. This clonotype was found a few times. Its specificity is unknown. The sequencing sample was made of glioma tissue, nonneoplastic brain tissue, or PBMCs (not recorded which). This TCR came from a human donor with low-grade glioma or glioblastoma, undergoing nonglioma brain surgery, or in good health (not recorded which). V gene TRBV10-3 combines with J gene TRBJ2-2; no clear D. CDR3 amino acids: CATADPPENTGELFF. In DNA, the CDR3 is TGTGCCACTGCGGACCCTCCTGAAAACACCGGGGAGCTGTTTTTT.